This section outlines one TCR beta chain sequence together with its context. Its specific antigen is unknown. No base-level quality is on record; no much larger clone is a single base apart. V was cut back by 1 base and J by 2 bases, leaving a gap of 5 bases between them. Its CDR3 holds 13 amino acids, cysteine through phenylalanine. The read is trimmed to its CDR3 DNA, 39 bases read in frame from base 1. In the germline V gene, CDR1 corresponds to LGHNA and CDR2 to YSLEER. This specimen comes from a study of HIV-infected patients and healthy controls (dated 2014 in TCRdb). Library prep was done by 5' RACE. For sequencing, an Illumina MiSeq was employed. Through fastp at Q25 and MiXCR, TCRdb rebuilt clones from the public reads, retaining in-frame beta chains. Every CDR3 protein is listed once, alongside the most common genes and DNA of its rows. Present in this sample are roughly 70,000 distinct CDR3 sequences, about 17% of which were seen just once. Of the sample, 5.5% to 6% is held by the ten largest clones.

The sequenced material came from CD4+ T cells from blood. The V and J segments used are TRBV4-3 and TRBJ2-5; there is no confident call for the D gene. The TCR was taken from a human donor in good health. The bases are TGCGCCAGCAGCCAAGGGGTGCAAGAGACCCAGTACTTC. It codes for CASSQGVQETQYF.